Below, 4 T cell receptor beta chains from the same sample are listed, as sequenced in a study of CD8 T cells in ankylosing spondylitis. TCRdb re-called the 5' RACE reads through MiXCR, storing one row per CDR3 protein. In the table there are under 150,000 distinct CDR3 sequences, 11% of which are singletons. The sample taken for sequencing was blood, either unsorted or a sorted T cell fraction (not recorded which). Receptors originate from a female donor with ankylosing spondylitis or in good health (not recorded which).

This clonotype was recorded many times. This sequence joins TRBV7-9 and TRBJ1-5; D is uncertain. Trimming left V 0 bases short and J 0 bases short, with 9 bases between. Germline assignment: CDR1 SEHNR and CDR2 FQNEAQ (reference sequence). The CDR3 runs 16 residues. For the CDR3, the DNA is TGTGCCAGCAGCTTAGCAAGGGTTGGTAGCAATCAGCCCCAGCATTTT. Amino acids: CASSLARVGSNQPQHF.

This clonotype occurred many times. Written as DNA, the CDR3 is TGTGCCAGCTCCGGGACAGCAGATCAGCCCCAGCATTTT. Translation gives CASSGTADQPQHF. V and J are TRBV25-1 and TRBJ1-5; the match to TRBD1 covers 7 bases. CDR1 MGHDK and CDR2 SYGVNS come from the germline V gene. This CDR3 contains 13 residues. After removal of 8 bases from V and 5 bases from J, the junction contained 6 bases not matched to a gene.

This clonotype was seen many times. The chain combines TRBV12-3 or TRBV12-4 with TRBJ2-3, with 11 bases matching TRBD2. The trim removed 6 bases at V and 2 bases at J, leaving 1 base unmatched. The CDR3 totals 14 residues. CDR3 sequence: CASRLAGDTDTQYF. CDR3 nucleotide sequence: TGTGCCAGCAGACTAGCGGGGGACACAGATACGCAGTATTTT.

This clonotype was detected many times. The J gene is TRBJ2-1, the V gene TRBV24-1; D is perhaps TRBD1 (6 bases). CDR1 and CDR2 (germline): KGHDR, SFDVKD. The CDR3 runs 13 residues. V dropped 7 bases and J dropped 9 bases, with 15 bases sitting between them. The CDR3 bases are TGTGCCACCAGGGAGGACAGTTATTCTGAGCAGTTCTTC. Residues: CATREDSYSEQFF.